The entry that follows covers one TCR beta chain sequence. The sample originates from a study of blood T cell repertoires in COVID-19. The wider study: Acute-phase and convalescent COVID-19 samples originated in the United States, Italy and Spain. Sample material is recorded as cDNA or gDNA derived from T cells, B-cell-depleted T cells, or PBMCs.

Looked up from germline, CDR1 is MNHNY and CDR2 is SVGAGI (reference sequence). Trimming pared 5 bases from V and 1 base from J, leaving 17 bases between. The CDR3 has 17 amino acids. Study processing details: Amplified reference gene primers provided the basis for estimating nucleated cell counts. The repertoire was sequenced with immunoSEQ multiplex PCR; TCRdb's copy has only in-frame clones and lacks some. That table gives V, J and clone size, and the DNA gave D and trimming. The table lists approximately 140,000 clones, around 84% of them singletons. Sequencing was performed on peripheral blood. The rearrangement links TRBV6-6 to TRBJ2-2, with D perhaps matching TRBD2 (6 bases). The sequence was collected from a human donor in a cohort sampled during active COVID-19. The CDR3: CASSPPAGRVNTGELFF. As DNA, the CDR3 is TGTGCCAGCAGTCCCCCCGCGGGGCGGGTGAACACCGGGGAGCTGTTTTTT.